This T cell receptor (beta chain) was found in a study of T cell responses to AZD1222 COVID-19 vaccine. About the study: Analyses pooled second doses at about 4 or about 12 weeks.

The CDR3 runs 15 residues. Germline loops: CDR1 SGDLS, CDR2 YYNGEE. V dropped 4 bases and J dropped 3; count of bases not matched to a gene: 7. On this clone: What it recognizes is unknown.

Profiling relied on immunoSEQ multiplex PCR, and the TCRdb table lists in-frame clones only, not all of them. The sample contains 100,000 to 120,000 clones, roughly 90% of which appear only once. Study conclusions and caveats: Sampling that yielded the repertoires occurred only after the peak T cell response.

This sequence was found in an adult in good health. This chain joins TRBV9 and TRBJ1-1; 9 positions match TRBD1. This specimen was peripheral blood, taken on day 0 of AZD1222 vaccination. CDR3 protein: CASSKTGQGDTEAFF. The CDR3 DNA is TGTGCCAGCAGCAAGACGGGACAGGGAGACACTGAAGCTTTCTTT. Variable domain in full (rest from reference TRBV9 and TRBJ1-1): DSGVTQTPKHLITATGQRVTLRCSPRSGDLSVYWYQQSLDQGLQFLIQYYNGEERAKGNILERFSAQQFPDLHSELNLSSLELGDSALYFCASSKTGQGDTEAFFGQGTRLTVV.